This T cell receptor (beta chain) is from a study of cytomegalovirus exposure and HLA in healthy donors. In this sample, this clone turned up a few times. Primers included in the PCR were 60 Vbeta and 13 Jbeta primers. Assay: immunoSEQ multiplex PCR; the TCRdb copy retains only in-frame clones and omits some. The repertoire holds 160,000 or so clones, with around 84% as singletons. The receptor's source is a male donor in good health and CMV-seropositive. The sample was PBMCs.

CDR3 sequence reads: CAIHRGSSGNTIYF. The CDR3 DNA sequence: TGTGCCATCCACAGGGGAAGCTCTGGAAACACCATATATTTT. This chain uses TRBV10-3 with TRBJ1-3; TRBD1 aligns across 7 bases. Germline lookup yields CDR1 ENHRY and CDR2 SYGVKD. Trimming took 8 bases from V and 0 from J; bases not matched to a gene: 4. The CDR3 runs 14 residues.